This paragraph covers one T cell receptor (beta chain) sequence. Per the authors' pipeline: It was from reference gene primer amplification that nucleated cell counts were estimated. The protocol was immunoSEQ multiplex PCR, while the TCRdb copy is restricted to in-frame clones and leaves out a portion. The D gene and trimming were derived from the DNA, and the V and J assignments and clone size from that table. In the table there are roughly 150,000 clones, roughly 81% of which are singletons. The data stem from a study of blood T cell repertoires in COVID-19. Study-level information: COVID-19 samples, acute and convalescent, were from the United States, Italy and Spain. Sample material is recorded as cDNA or gDNA derived from T cells, B-cell-depleted T cells, or PBMCs.

Seattle cases were enrolled at active infection and followed longitudinally. Germline assignment: CDR1 SGHNT and CDR2 YYREEE (reference sequence). Trimming stripped 5 bases from V and 0 bases from J, with 12 bases between. CDR3 length equals 15 residues. This TCR was sampled from a woman of 80 years or more with COVID-19, enrolled during active disease. This chain links TRBV5-4 with TRBJ2-1, with a tentative D call TRBD1 (6 bases). The specimen was peripheral blood. CDR3: CASRLGASSYNEQFF. CDR3 coding DNA: TGTGCCAGCAGACTGGGGGCCAGCTCCTACAATGAGCAGTTCTTC.